The subject of this entry is one TCR beta chain. Germline CDR1 and CDR2: MGHDK and SYGVNS. The CDR3 is 15 amino acids. The V gene lost 1 base and the J gene lost 4 bases, with 13 bases spanning the gap. This entry is derived from a study of cytomegalovirus exposure and HLA in healthy donors. The PCR was carried out with 60 Vbeta primers and 13 Jbeta primers. Produced via immunoSEQ multiplex PCR; TCRdb's table is partial and in-frame only. The table has some 120,000 clones, 65% to 85% seen once. The TCR sequence derives from a man aged 45 to 65 in good health and CMV-seronegative. Sequencing was carried out using PBMCs. The V gene is TRBV25-1, the J gene TRBJ1-2, with D possibly being TRBD1 (6 bases). CDR3 amino acids: CASSESGGVGYGYTF. In DNA form, the CDR3 reads TGTGCCAGCAGTGAATCGGGGGGCGTAGGCTATGGCTACACCTTC.